This TCR beta chain is drawn from a study of low-dose radiotherapy and immunotherapy resistance in tumors. Time point described: after trial treatment. Treatment defined: LDRT plus nivolumab, ipilimumab, low-dose cyclophosphamide and aspirin (RACIN trial). Each patient who was eligible had an advanced solid tumor with no tumor-infiltrating lymphocytes. V lost 4 bases and J lost 4, with 11 bases in between. The CDR3 length is 13 residues. The germline V gene has CDR1 SGDLS and CDR2 YYNGEE. With TRAV- and TRBV-specific primers, first-strand cDNA was made, covering the alpha and beta chains. With a constant-region primer and a V-primer adapter, TCRs were subjected to 20 PCR cycles of amplification. Each CDR3 protein gets one entry after TCRdb re-called the reads with MiXCR. This sample has roughly 100,000 distinct CDR3 sequences; roughly 20% occur once, and the top ten carry 9.5% to 15%.

Here the sequenced sample was PBMCs, taken after low-dose radiotherapy plus immunotherapy. This receptor was taken from a female donor with ovarian cancer. The genes are TRBV9 and TRBJ2-5; D ambiguous. The CDR3 is CASSLSDAETQYF. Written as DNA, the CDR3 is TGTGCCAGCAGCCTTTCGGATGCAGAGACCCAGTACTTC. Full variable domain (missing parts from reference TRBV9 and TRBJ2-5): DSGVTQTPKHLITATGQRVTLRCSPRSGDLSVYWYQQSLDQGLQFLIQYYNGEERAKGNILERFSAQQFPDLHSELNLSSLELGDSALYFCASSLSDAETQYFGPGTRLLVL.